Sequencing of this TCR beta chain was carried out in a study of pediatric ulcerative colitis. Rectal tissue came from one to two pinch biopsies taken at colonoscopy. Method: immunoSEQ multiplex PCR; TCRdb's copy keeps in-frame clones and lacks some. Of more than 10,000 clones listed, roughly three quarters were seen once; the top ten hold 4.5%. CDR1 MNHNY and CDR2 SVGAGI come from the germline V gene (reference sequence). There are 12 residues in the CDR3. V lost 6 bases to trimming and J lost 10 bases, with 13 bases between them. V gene TRBV6-6 combines with J gene TRBJ2-1; the D is unclear. The sample comprised gut tissue. The sequence was obtained from a boy younger than 18 who was a control in a study of pediatric ulcerative colitis. CDR3: CASSARSDEQFF. CDR3 DNA sequence: TGTGCCAGCAGCGCCCGCTCAGACGAGCAGTTCTTC.